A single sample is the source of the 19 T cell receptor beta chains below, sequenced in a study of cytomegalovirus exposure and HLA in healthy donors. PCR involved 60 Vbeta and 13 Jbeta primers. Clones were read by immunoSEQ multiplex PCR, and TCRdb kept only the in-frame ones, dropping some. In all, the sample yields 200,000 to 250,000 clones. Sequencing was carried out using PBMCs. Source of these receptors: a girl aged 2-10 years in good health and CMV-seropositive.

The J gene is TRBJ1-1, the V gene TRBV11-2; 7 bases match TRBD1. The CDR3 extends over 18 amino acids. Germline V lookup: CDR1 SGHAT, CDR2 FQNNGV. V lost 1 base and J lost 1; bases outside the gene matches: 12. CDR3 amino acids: CASSLVGQKRGGNTEAFF. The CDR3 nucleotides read TGTGCCAGCAGCTTAGTGGGACAGAAAAGAGGGGGGAACACTGAAGCTTTCTTT.

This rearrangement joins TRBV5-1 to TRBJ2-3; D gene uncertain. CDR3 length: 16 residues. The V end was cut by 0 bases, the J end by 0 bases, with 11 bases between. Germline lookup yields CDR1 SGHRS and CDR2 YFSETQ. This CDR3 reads CASSLAGQTSTDTQYF. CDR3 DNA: TGCGCCAGCAGCTTGGCCGGCCAGACTAGCACAGATACGCAGTATTTT.

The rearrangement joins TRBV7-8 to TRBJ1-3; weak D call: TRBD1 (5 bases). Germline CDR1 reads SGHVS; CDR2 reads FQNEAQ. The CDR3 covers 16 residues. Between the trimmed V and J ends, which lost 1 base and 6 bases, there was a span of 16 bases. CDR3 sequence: CASSLGRGRTENTIYF. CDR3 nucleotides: TGTGCCAGCAGCTTAGGGAGGGGCAGAACGGAAAACACCATATATTTT.

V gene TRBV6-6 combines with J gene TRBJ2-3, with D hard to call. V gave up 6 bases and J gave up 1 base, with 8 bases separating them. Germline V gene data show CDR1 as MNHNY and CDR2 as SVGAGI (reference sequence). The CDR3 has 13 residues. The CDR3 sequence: CASSPTRTDTQYF. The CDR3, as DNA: TGTGCCAGCAGCCCTACCCGCACAGATACGCAGTATTTT.

CDR3 region: CASSAGQSTEAFF. CDR3 nucleotides: TGTGCCAGCAGCGCCGGACAGAGCACTGAAGCTTTCTTT. V is TRBV11-3 and J is TRBJ1-1, with a possible D match to TRBD1 (6 bases). Germline V lookup: CDR1 SGHNT, CDR2 YENEEA. V lost 5 bases and J lost 4, with 11 bases in between. This CDR3 is 13 amino acids long.

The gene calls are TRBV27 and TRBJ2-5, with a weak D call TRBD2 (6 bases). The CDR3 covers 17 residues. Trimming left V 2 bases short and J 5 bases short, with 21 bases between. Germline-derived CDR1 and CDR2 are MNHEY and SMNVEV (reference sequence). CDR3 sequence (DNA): TGTGCCAGCAGTTTACATAGGGGCGTCCGGAGGGCCGAGACCCAGTACTTC. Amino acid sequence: CASSLHRGVRRAETQYF.

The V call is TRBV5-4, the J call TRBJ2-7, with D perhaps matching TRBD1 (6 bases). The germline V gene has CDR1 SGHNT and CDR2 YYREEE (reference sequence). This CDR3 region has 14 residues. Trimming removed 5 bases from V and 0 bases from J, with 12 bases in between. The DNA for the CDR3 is TGTGCCAGCAGAATGACAGGCGACTCCTACGAGCAGTACTTC. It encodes CASRMTGDSYEQYF.

CDR3 residues: CASINPGQGSYEQYF. CDR3 DNA: TGTGCCAGCATCAACCCGGGACAGGGGTCCTACGAGCAGTACTTC. The V call is TRBV6-1, the J call TRBJ2-7; 10 nucleotides match TRBD1. Germline trimming cut 7 bases from V and 1 base from J; bases unmatched to any gene: 7. This CDR3 is 15 amino acids long. CDR1 is MNHNS and CDR2 is SASEGT in the germline V gene.

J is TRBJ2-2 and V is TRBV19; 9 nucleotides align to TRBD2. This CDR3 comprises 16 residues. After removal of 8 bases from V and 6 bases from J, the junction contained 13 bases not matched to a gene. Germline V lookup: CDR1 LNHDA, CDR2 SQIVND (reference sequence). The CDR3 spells CASRAGGVGTPGELFF. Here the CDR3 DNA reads TGTGCCAGTCGAGCGGGAGGAGTGGGGACCCCCGGGGAGCTGTTTTTT.

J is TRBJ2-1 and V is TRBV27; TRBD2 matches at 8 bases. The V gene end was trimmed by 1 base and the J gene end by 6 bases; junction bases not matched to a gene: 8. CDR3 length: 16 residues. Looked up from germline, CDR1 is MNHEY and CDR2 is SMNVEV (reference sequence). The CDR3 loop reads CASSLLASGSRNEQFF. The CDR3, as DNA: TGTGCCAGCAGTTTATTAGCCAGCGGGAGTCGCAATGAGCAGTTCTTC.

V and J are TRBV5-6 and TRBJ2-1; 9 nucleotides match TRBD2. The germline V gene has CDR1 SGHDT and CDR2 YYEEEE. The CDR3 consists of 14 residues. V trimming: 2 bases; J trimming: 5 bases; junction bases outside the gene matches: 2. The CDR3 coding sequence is TGTGCCAGCAGCTTAAGCGGGAGGAACAATGAGCAGTTCTTC. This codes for CASSLSGRNNEQFF.

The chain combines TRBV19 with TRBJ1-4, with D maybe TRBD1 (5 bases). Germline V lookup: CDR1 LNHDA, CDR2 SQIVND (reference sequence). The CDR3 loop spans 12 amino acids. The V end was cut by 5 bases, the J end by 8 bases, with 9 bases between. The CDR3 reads CASSSTAEKLFF. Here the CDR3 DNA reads TGTGCCAGTAGTTCGACAGCCGAAAAACTGTTTTTT. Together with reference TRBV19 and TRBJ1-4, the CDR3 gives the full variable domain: DGGITQSPKYLFRKEGQNVTLSCEQNLNHDAMYWYRQDPGQGLRLIYYSQIVNDFQKGDIAEGYSVSREKKESFPLTVTSAQKNPTAFYLCASSSTAEKLFFGSGTQLSVL.

The CDR3 reads CASCGGRSYNEQFF. In DNA, the CDR3 is TGCGCCAGCTGTGGAGGCCGCTCCTACAATGAGCAGTTCTTC. The V and J genes are TRBV10-2 and TRBJ2-1; TRBD2 is a possible D gene (5 bases). V dropped 8 bases and J dropped 0 bases, with 11 bases sitting between them. This CDR3 contains 14 residues. In germline, CDR1 is WSHSY, CDR2 SAAADI.

CDR3 region: CASSWAGGSGYEQYF. The CDR3 DNA reads as TGCGCCAGCAGCTGGGCTGGCGGGAGTGGTTACGAGCAGTACTTC. The rearrangement joins TRBV5-1 to TRBJ2-7; 7 bases line up with TRBD2. Looked up from germline, CDR1 is SGHRS and CDR2 is YFSETQ. V dropped 3 bases and J dropped 4; count of bases not matched to a gene: 10. The CDR3 is made up of 15 amino acids.

CDR3 nucleotides: TGCAGCGTTGAAGCCCCAGCGGGAGGGTTCGAGACCCAGTACTTC. It codes for CSVEAPAGGFETQYF. The rearrangement joins TRBV29-1 to TRBJ2-5, with 10 positions matching TRBD2. This CDR3 has 15 residues. The trim removed 1 base at V and 5 bases at J, leaving 7 bases unmatched. Looked up from germline, CDR1 is SQVTM and CDR2 is ANQGSEA.

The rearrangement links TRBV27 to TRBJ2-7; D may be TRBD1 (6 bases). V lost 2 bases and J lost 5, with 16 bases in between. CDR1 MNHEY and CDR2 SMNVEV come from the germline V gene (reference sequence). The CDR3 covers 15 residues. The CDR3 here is CASSLNRQVGDEQYF. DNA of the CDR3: TGTGCCAGCAGTTTAAATCGACAGGTGGGGGACGAGCAGTACTTC.

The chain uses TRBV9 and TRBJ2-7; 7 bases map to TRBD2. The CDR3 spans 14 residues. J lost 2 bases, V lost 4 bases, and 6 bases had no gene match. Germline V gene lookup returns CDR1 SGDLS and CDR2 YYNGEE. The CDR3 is CASSPRELTYEQYF. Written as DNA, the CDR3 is TGTGCCAGCAGCCCGCGGGAGTTAACCTACGAGCAGTACTTC.

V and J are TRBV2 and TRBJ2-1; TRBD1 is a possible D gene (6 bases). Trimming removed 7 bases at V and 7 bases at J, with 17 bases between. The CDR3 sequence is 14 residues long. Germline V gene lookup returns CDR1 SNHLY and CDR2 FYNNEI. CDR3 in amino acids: CASKRTEPKNEQFF. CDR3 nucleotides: TGTGCCAGCAAGCGGACAGAACCTAAAAATGAGCAGTTCTTC.

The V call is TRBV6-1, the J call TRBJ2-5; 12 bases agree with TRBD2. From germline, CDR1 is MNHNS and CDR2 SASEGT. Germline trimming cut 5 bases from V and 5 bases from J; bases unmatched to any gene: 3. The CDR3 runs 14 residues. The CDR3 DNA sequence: TGTGCCAGCAGTCGACTAGCGGGAGTGGAGACCCAGTACTTC. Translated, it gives CASSRLAGVETQYF.